Below are 20 T cell receptor beta chains sequenced from a single sample in a study of cytomegalovirus exposure and HLA in healthy donors. PCR used 60 Vbeta primers and 13 Jbeta primers. Clones were sequenced by immunoSEQ multiplex PCR, and TCRdb holds only the in-frame ones, with some missing. The repertoire has roughly 120,000 clones, about 66% of them found once; the top ten carry 1.6%. Source material: PBMCs. These TCRs come from a man younger than 40 in good health and CMV-seropositive.

The V and J genes are TRBV7-3 and TRBJ2-7; 9 bases align to TRBD1. With 5 bases clipped from V and 6 bases from J, the junction kept 8 bases outside the gene matches. Germline V lookup: CDR1 SGHTA, CDR2 FQGTGA. This CDR3 has 14 residues. DNA of the CDR3: TGTGCCAGCAGCGTACAGGGGGCAACGGGCGAGCAGTACTTC. Encoded protein: CASSVQGATGEQYF.

The gene calls are TRBV7-9 and TRBJ2-3; 10 bases fit TRBD2. This CDR3 spans 16 amino acids. With 2 bases clipped from V and 0 bases from J, the junction kept 2 bases outside the gene matches. Germline V gives CDR1 SEHNR, CDR2 FQNEAQ (reference sequence). The CDR3 is CASSLLAGASTDTQYF. The CDR3 region has the DNA TGTGCCAGCAGCTTACTAGCGGGAGCAAGCACAGATACGCAGTATTTT.

In the case of this clone: Its ends do not fully match the called genes, so a read error is possible. The chain couples TRBV7-9 to TRBJ2-1; 10 nucleotides line up with TRBD2. This CDR3 spans 15 amino acids. CDR1 SEHNR and CDR2 FQNEAQ come from the germline V gene (reference sequence). The CDR3, as DNA: TGTTCCAGCAGCTCGAAGCGGGAGGGCCGGTATGAGCAGTTCTTC. Protein sequence: CSSSSKREGRYEQFF. Filled out from reference TRBV7-9 and TRBJ2-1, the complete variable domain reads DTGVSQNPRHKITKRGQNVTFRCDPISEHNRLYWYRQTLGQGPEFLTYFQNEAQLEKSRLLSDRFSAERPKGSFSTLEIQRTEQGDSAMYLCSSSSKREGRYEQFFGPGTRLTVL.

CDR3 loop: CASSWASGSSYNEQFF. The CDR3 nucleotides are TGTGCCAGTAGTTGGGCTAGCGGGAGCTCCTACAATGAGCAGTTCTTC. This chain uses TRBV19 with TRBJ2-1, with TRBD2 matching over 10 bases. Per germline, CDR1 LNHDA and CDR2 SQIVND (reference sequence). The CDR3 runs to 16 residues. The ends lost 5 bases at V and 0 bases at J; junction bases unmatched: 4.

V gene TRBV9 combines with J gene TRBJ2-1, with TRBD1 matching over 7 bases. The germline gives CDR1 SGDLS, CDR2 YYNGEE. With V trimmed by 4 bases and J by 1 base, 8 bases remained unmatched. The CDR3 spans 16 residues. The CDR3 nucleotides read TGTGCCAGCAGCCCTCGACAGGGCGGTTCCTACAATGAGCAGTTCTTC. Translation: CASSPRQGGSYNEQFF.

This chain joins TRBV11-2 and TRBJ1-2, with 8 bases that match TRBD1. The CDR3 has 15 amino acids. Unmatched junction bases numbered 8, after V lost 4 bases and J lost 4 bases. Germline V lookup: CDR1 SGHAT, CDR2 FQNNGV. In nucleotides, the CDR3 is TGTGCCAGCAGCTCATACAGGGGGTCCCCCTATGGCTACACCTTC. Its protein is CASSSYRGSPYGYTF.

The J gene is TRBJ2-1, the V gene TRBV7-9; D perhaps matches TRBD2 (5 bases). Germline V gene lookup returns CDR1 SEHNR and CDR2 FQNEAQ (reference sequence). This CDR3 spans 15 amino acids. The V end lost 5 bases, the J end lost 4 bases, and 15 bases lay between the germline ends. CDR3 amino acids: CASSLGREPYNEQFF. For the CDR3, the DNA is TGTGCCAGCAGCCTCGGAAGGGAGCCATACAATGAGCAGTTCTTC.

J is TRBJ2-5 and V is TRBV4-2; the D is unclear. Looked up from germline, CDR1 is LGHNA and CDR2 is YNFKEQ. Trimming shortened V by 5 bases and J by 2 bases, and 15 bases separated the two germline ends. The CDR3 is 15 amino acids. The DNA for the CDR3 is TGTGCCAGCAGCGCAGACATGTCCAGGCAAGAGACCCAGTACTTC. It is translated as CASSADMSRQETQYF.

Comments on this clone: Distinct nucleotide sequences in the sample also encode this CDR3. This sequence joins TRBV5-1 and TRBJ1-1; no definite D call. Trimming cost V 0 bases and J 1 base, with 7 bases left between them. The CDR3 runs 14 residues. Germline CDR1 reads SGHRS; CDR2 reads YFSETQ. The CDR3 DNA is TGCGCCAGCAGCTTGGGTTGGGCGAACACTGAAGCTTTCTTT. This encodes CASSLGWANTEAFF.

This rearrangement joins TRBV5-1 to TRBJ2-7, with a possible D match to TRBD1 (6 bases). The V and J ends lost 2 bases and 1 base respectively, with 13 bases between them. The CDR3 spans 15 residues. CDR1 and CDR2 from the germline V gene are SGHRS and YFSETQ. This chain's CDR3 is CASSLEGQGSYEQYF. CDR3 DNA: TGCGCCAGCAGCTTAGAAGGGCAGGGGTCCTACGAGCAGTACTTC. Full variable domain (rest looked up from reference TRBV5-1 and TRBJ2-7): KAGVTQTPRYLIKTRGQQVTLSCSPISGHRSVSWYQQTPGQGLQFLFEYFSETQRNKGNFPGRFSGRQFSNSRSEMNVSTLELGDSALYLCASSLEGQGSYEQYFGPGTRLTVT.

The rearrangement links TRBV15 to TRBJ2-1; a possible D gene is TRBD2 (6 bases). Per germline, CDR1 LNHNV and CDR2 YYDKDF (reference sequence). Trimming removed 0 bases from V and 5 bases from J, with 14 bases in between. The CDR3 has 16 amino acids. Written as DNA, the CDR3 is TGTGCCACCAGCAGAGATTTCTCGGGAGTGGACAATGAGCAGTTCTTC. Its protein product is CATSRDFSGVDNEQFF.

A few counts support this clone. The V and J genes are TRBV7-3 and TRBJ1-5, with D possibly matching TRBD1 (6 bases). The germline CDR1 and CDR2 sequences are SGHTA and FQGTGA. The CDR3 length is 13 residues. Trimming took 5 bases from V and 4 from J, leaving 9 bases between them. CDR3 amino acids: CASSRDRNQPQHF. CDR3 coding DNA: TGTGCCAGCAGCCGTGACAGGAATCAGCCCCAGCATTTT. Complete variable domain (other parts from reference TRBV7-3 and TRBJ1-5): GAGVSQTPSNKVTEKGKYVELRCDPISGHTALYWYRQSLGQGPEFLIYFQGTGAADDSGLPNDRFFAVRPEGSVSTLKIQRTERGDSAVYLCASSRDRNQPQHFGDGTRLSIL.

This rearrangement joins TRBV11-2 to TRBJ1-1; unclear D gene. The CDR3 length is 13 residues. The V gene's germline CDR1 is SGHAT and CDR2 FQNNGV. V was trimmed by 3 bases and J by 8 bases, leaving 13 bases between them. CDR3 nucleotide sequence: TGTGCCAGCAGCTTCGGAGCCTTGAACGAAGCTTTCTTT. As protein: CASSFGALNEAFF.

This chain connects TRBV28 to TRBJ1-2; 7 bases align to TRBD1. The V and J ends lost 8 bases and 3 bases, in that order; junction bases with no gene match: 3. The length of the CDR3 is 12 residues. Germline lookup yields CDR1 MDHEN and CDR2 SYDVKM. The CDR3 loop reads CASAGQYYGYTF. The CDR3 nucleotides read TGTGCCAGCGCGGGACAGTACTATGGCTACACCTTC.

This chain links TRBV5-1 with TRBJ1-4; D remains ambiguous. The CDR3 runs 13 residues. Between the trimmed V and J ends, which lost 7 bases and 4 bases, there was a span of 11 bases. Germline assignment: CDR1 SGHRS and CDR2 YFSETQ. CDR3 residues: CASARDYNEKLFF. The CDR3 DNA reads TGCGCCAGCGCCCGGGATTATAATGAAAAACTGTTTTTT.

V is TRBV9 and J is TRBJ2-2; TRBD1 might be the D (6 bases). The germline V gene encodes CDR1 SGDLS and CDR2 YYNGEE. The CDR3 runs to 15 residues. V was cut by 0 bases and J by 3 bases, with 9 bases left in between. As DNA, the CDR3 is TGTGCCAGCAGCGTAGATGGGACATACACCGGGGAGCTGTTTTTT. It specifies CASSVDGTYTGELFF. The whole variable domain, remainder taken from reference TRBV9 and TRBJ2-2, is DSGVTQTPKHLITATGQRVTLRCSPRSGDLSVYWYQQSLDQGLQFLIQYYNGEERAKGNILERFSAQQFPDLHSELNLSSLELGDSALYFCASSVDGTYTGELFFGEGSRLTVL.

This chain links TRBV5-1 with TRBJ2-1; tentative D call: TRBD2 (5 bases). The CDR3 is made up of 14 amino acids. Germline V CDR1 and CDR2: SGHRS, YFSETQ. Trimming cost V 4 bases and J 9 bases, with 17 bases left between them. The CDR3 DNA sequence: TGCGCCAGCAGCCCGATGGGTAGTAGCGTTGAGCAGTTCTTC. Protein sequence: CASSPMGSSVEQFF.

The rearrangement joins TRBV5-1 to TRBJ2-1, with TRBD2 matching 12 bases. The trim removed 0 bases at V and 0 bases at J, leaving 4 bases unmatched. CDR3 length: 18 amino acids. Germline V CDR1 and CDR2: SGHRS, YFSETQ. CDR3 nucleotides: TGCGCCAGCAGCTTGGGCGGACTAGCGGGGAGCTCCTACAATGAGCAGTTCTTC. Its translation is CASSLGGLAGSSYNEQFF.

This chain links TRBV9 with TRBJ2-7; 11 nucleotides agree with TRBD1. Trimming took 0 bases from V and 2 from J; bases not matched to a gene: 1. The CDR3 covers 15 residues. Germline assignment: CDR1 SGDLS and CDR2 YYNGEE. CDR3 loop: CASSVGGQGAYEQYF. The CDR3 nucleotides read TGTGCCAGCAGCGTAGGGGGACAGGGGGCCTACGAGCAGTACTTC.

The J gene is TRBJ1-1, the V gene TRBV5-1; 9 nucleotides align to TRBD1. V lost 4 bases and J lost 4; bases outside the gene matches: 5. The CDR3 loop spans 14 amino acids. The germline CDR1 and CDR2 sequences are SGHRS and YFSETQ. The CDR3 DNA follows: TGCGCCAGCAGCCTTCAGACAGGGGGCACTGAAGCTTTCTTT. This gives the protein CASSLQTGGTEAFF.